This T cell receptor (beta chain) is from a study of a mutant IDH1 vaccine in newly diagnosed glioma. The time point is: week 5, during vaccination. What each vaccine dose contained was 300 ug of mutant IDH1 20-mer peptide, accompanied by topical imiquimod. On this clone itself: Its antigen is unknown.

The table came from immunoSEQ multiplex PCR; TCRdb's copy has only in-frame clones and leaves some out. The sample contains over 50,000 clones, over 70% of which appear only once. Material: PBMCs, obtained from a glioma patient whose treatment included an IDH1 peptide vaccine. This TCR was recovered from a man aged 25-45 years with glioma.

This CDR3 reads CASRGARNVVVEQYF. The CDR3 DNA sequence: TGTGCCAGCAGGGGTGCAAGGAACGTGGTTGTCGAGCAGTACTTC. The V gene is TRBV28, the J gene TRBJ2-7; D is unclear. From germline, CDR1 is MDHEN and CDR2 SYDVKM. The CDR3 is 15 residues long. Trimming removed 6 bases from V and 6 bases from J, with 21 bases in between. Using reference TRBV28 and TRBJ2-7 for the parts outside the CDR3, the full variable domain is DVKVTQSSRYLVKRTGEKVFLECVQDMDHENMFWYRQDPGLGLRLIYFSYDVKMKEKGDIPEGYSVSREKKERFSLILESASTNQTSMYLCASRGARNVVVEQYFGPGTRLTVT.